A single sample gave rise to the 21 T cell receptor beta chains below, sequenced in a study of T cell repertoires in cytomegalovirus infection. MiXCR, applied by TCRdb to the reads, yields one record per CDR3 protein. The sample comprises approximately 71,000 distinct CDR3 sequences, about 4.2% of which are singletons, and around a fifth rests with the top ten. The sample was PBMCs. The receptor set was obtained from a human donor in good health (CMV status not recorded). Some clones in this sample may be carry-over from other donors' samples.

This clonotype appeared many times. This CDR3 reads CASSRGAEAFF. CDR3 in DNA: TGTGCCAGCAGCCGGGGAGCTGAAGCTTTCTTT. The chain uses TRBV7-2 and TRBJ1-1, with no clear D. In germline, CDR1 is SGHTA, CDR2 FQGNSA. The CDR3 totals 11 residues. Trimming removed 5 bases at V and 6 bases at J, with 7 bases between.

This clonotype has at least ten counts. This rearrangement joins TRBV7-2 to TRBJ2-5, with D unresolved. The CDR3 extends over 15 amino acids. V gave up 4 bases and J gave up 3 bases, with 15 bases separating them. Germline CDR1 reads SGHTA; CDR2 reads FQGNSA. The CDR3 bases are TGTGCCAGCAGCTCCTATCTTTCACAAAAAGAGACCCAGTACTTC. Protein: CASSSYLSQKETQYF.

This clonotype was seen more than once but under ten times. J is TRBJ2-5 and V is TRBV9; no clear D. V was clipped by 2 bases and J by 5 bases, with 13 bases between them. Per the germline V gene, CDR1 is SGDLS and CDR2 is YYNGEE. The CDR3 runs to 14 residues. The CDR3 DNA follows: TGTGCCAGCAGCGTTGGGATATCCGGGGAGACCCAGTACTTC. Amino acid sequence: CASSVGISGETQYF. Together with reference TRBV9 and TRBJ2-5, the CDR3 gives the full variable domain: DSGVTQTPKHLITATGQRVTLRCSPRSGDLSVYWYQQSLDQGLQFLIQYYNGEERAKGNILERFSAQQFPDLHSELNLSSLELGDSALYFCASSVGISGETQYFGPGTRLLVL.

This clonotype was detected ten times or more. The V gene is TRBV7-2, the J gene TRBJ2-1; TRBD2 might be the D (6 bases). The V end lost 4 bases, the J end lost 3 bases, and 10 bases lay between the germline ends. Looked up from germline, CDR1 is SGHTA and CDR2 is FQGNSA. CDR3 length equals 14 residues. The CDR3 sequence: CASSSRDFYNEQFF. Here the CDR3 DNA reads TGTGCCAGCAGCTCCCGGGACTTCTACAATGAGCAGTTCTTC.

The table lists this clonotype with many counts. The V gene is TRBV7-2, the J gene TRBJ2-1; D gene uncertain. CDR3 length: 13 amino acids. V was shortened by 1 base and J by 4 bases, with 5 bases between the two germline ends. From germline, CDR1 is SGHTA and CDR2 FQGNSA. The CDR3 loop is CASSLGRYNEQFF. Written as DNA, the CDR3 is TGTGCCAGCAGCTTAGGCCGATACAATGAGCAGTTCTTC.

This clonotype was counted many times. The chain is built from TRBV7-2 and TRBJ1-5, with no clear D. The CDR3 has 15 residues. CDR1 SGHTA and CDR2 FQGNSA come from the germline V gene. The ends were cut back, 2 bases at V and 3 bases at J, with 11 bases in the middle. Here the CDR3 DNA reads TGTGCCAGCAGCTTATTCCAGTCCTCCAATCAGCCCCAGCATTTT. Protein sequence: CASSLFQSSNQPQHF.

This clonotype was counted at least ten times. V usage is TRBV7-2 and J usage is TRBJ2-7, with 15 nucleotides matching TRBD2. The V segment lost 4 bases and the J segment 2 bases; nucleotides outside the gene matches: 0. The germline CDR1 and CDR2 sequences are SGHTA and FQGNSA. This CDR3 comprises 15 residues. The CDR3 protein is CASSWTSGGAYEQYF. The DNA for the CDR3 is TGTGCCAGCAGCTGGACTAGCGGGGGGGCCTACGAGCAGTACTTC.

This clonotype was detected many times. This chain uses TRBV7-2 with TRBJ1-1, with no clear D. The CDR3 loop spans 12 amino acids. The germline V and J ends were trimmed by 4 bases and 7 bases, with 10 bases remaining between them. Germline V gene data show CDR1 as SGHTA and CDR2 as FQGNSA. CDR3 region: CASSSWGDEAFF. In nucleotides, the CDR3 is TGTGCCAGCAGCTCTTGGGGAGATGAAGCTTTCTTT. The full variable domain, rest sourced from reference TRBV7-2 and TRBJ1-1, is GAGVSQSPSNKVTEKGKDVELRCDPISGHTALYWYRQSLGQGLEFLIYFQGNSAPDKSGLPSDRFSAERTGGSVSTLTIQRTQQEDSAVYLCASSSWGDEAFFGQGTRLTVV.

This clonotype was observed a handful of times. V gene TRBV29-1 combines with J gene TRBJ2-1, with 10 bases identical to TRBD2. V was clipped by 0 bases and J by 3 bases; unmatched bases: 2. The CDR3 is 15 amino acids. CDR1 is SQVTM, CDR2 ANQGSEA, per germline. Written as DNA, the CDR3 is TGCAGCGTTGAAGAGTGGACTAGCGGCTACAATGAGCAGTTCTTC. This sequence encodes CSVEEWTSGYNEQFF.

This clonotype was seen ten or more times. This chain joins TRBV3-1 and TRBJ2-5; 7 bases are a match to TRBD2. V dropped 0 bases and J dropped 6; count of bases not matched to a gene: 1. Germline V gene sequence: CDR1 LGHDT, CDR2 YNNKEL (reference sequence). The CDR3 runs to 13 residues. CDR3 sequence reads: CASSQEGGKTQYF. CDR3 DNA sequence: TGTGCCAGCAGCCAAGAGGGAGGGAAGACCCAGTACTTC.

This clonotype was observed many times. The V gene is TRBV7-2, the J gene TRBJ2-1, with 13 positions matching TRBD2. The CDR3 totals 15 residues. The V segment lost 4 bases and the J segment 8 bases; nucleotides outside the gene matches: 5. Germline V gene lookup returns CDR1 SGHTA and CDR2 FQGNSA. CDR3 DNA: TGTGCCAGCAGCTCCATTGGACTAGCGGGGGATGAGCAGTTCTTC. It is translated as CASSSIGLAGDEQFF.

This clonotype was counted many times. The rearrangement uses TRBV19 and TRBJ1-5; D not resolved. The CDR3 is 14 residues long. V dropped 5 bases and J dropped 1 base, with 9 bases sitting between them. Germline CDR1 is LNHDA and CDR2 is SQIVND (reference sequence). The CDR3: CASSRMASNQPQHF. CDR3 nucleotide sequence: TGTGCCAGTAGTCGGATGGCCAGCAATCAGCCCCAGCATTTT.

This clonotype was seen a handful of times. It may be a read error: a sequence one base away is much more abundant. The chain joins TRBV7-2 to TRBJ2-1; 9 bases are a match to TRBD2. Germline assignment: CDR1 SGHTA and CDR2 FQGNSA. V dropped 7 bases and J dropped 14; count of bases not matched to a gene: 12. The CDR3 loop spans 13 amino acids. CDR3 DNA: TGTGCCAGCAACTCCAAGGCGGGAGGGATAAAGTTCTTC. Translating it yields CASNSKAGGIKFF.

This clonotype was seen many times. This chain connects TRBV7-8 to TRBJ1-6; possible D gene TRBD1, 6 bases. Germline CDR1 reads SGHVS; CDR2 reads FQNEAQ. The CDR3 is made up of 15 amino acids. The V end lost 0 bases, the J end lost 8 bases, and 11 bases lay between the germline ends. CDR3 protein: CASSLAQGRHSPLHF. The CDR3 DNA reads TGTGCCAGCAGCTTAGCGCAGGGGCGGCATTCACCCCTCCACTTT.

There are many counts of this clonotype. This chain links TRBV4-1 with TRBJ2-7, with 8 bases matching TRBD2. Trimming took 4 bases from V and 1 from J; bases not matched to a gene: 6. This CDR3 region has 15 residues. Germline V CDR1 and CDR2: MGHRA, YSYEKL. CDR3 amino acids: CASSRAAGGSYEQYF. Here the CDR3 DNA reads TGCGCCAGCAGCCGAGCGGCGGGAGGATCCTACGAGCAGTACTTC.

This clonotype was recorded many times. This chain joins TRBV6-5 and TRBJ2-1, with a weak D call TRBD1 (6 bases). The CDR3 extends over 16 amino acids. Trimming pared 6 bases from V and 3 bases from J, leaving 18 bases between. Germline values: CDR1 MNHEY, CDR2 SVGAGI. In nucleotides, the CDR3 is TGTGCCAGCAGCCCTCTTGGGGACAAGATCTACAATGAGCAGTTCTTC. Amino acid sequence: CASSPLGDKIYNEQFF.

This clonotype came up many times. The CDR3 here is CASSIEDSYEQYF. The CDR3 region has the DNA TGTGCCAGTAGTATAGAGGACAGCTACGAGCAGTACTTC. The chain combines TRBV19 with TRBJ2-7, with D possibly matching TRBD1 (6 bases). The CDR3 consists of 13 residues. Deletions cut 0 bases from V and 3 bases from J, with 6 bases between. CDR1 LNHDA and CDR2 SQIVND come from the germline V gene (reference sequence).

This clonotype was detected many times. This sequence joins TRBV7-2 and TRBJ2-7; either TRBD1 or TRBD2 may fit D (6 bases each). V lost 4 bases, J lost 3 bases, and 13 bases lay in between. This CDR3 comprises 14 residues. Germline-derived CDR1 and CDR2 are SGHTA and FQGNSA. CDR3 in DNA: TGTGCCAGCAGCTGGAACAGGGAGGACTACGAGCAGTACTTC. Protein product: CASSWNREDYEQYF.

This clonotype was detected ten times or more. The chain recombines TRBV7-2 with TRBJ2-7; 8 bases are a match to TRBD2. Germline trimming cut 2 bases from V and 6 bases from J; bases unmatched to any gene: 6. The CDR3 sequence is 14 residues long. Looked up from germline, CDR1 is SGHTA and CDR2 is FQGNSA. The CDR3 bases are TGTGCCAGCAGCTTACTGCGGGAGGTTTCCGAGCAGTACTTC. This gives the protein CASSLLREVSEQYF.

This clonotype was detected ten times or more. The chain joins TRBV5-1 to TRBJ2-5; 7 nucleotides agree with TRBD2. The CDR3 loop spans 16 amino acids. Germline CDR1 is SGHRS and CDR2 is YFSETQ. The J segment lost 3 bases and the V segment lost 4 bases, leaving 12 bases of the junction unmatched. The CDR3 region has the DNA TGCGCCAGCAGCGGCAGAGGAGCGGGGCTGAAAGAGACCCAGTACTTC. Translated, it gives CASSGRGAGLKETQYF.

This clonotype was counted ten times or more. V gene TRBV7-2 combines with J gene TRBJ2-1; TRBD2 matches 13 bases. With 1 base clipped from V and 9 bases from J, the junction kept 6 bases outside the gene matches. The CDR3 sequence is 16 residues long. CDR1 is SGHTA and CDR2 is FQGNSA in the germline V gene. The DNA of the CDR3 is TGTGCCAGCAGCTTAGACGGGACTAGCGGGGCGTTTGAGCAGTTCTTC. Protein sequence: CASSLDGTSGAFEQFF.